The sequence of this TCR beta chain was determined in a study of blood T cell repertoires in COVID-19. Study at large: The analysed material was cDNA or gDNA that came from T cells, B-cell-depleted T cells, or PBMCs.

As handled by the study authors: Reference gene primer amplification gave nucleated cell count estimates. Profiling relied on immunoSEQ multiplex PCR, and the TCRdb table lists in-frame clones only, not all of them. For V, J and clone size, that table is used; D and trimming come from the DNA. In the table there are 450,000 or so clones, roughly 89% of which are singletons. Recruited during active infection, patients (from Seattle) were subsequently followed longitudinally. The sample comprised peripheral blood. The receptor comes from a man in his late teens or twenties with COVID-19, enrolled during active disease.

CDR3: CATLDGKKTYEQYF. The DNA of the CDR3 is TGTGCCACCCTAGACGGTAAAAAAACCTACGAGCAGTACTTC. This chain joins TRBV18 and TRBJ2-7, with D hard to call. Trimming left V 10 bases short and J 2 bases short, with 18 bases between. The CDR3 spans 14 residues. The germline CDR1 and CDR2 sequences are KGHSH and LQKENI. Full variable domain (remainder filled in from reference TRBV18 and TRBJ2-7): NAGVMQNPRHLVRRRGQEARLRCSPMKGHSHVYWYRQLPEEGLKFMVYLQKENIIDESGMPKERFSAEFPKEGPSILRIQQVVRGDSAAYFCATLDGKKTYEQYFGPGTRLTVT.